The rows below give T cell receptor beta chains drawn from one sample of a study of T-cell reconstitution after alpha-beta-depleted transplantation in children. TCRdb called the PCR reads again in MiXCR, with one record for every CDR3 protein. The sample records some 450,000 distinct CDR3 sequences, roughly two fifths being singletons. The sample was PBMCs, taken before TCRalphabeta/CD19-depleted stem cell transplant. The receptors were gathered from a girl aged 2-9 years with aplastic anemia, due to receive a stem cell transplant. The CDR3 runs from the conserved cysteine through the conserved F or W. A D gene is named only where the DNA matches it firmly. Where a row states a size, it is once, few, many or the class of an expanded clone; other rows omit it.

cdr3_length: 14; v_call: TRBV12-3/TRBV12-4; j_call: TRBJ2-3; d_call: TRBD2; clone_size: .; cdr3_aa: CASSSPSGADTQYF; cdr3_nt: TGTGCCAGCAGTTCCCCTAGCGGCGCAGATACGCAGTATTTT
cdr3_length: 15; v_call: TRBV20-1; j_call: TRBJ2-3; d_call: .; clone_size: .; cdr3_aa: CSAPLTGPSTDTQYF; cdr3_nt: TGCAGTGCTCCTCTTACAGGGCCTAGCACAGATACGCAGTATTTT
cdr3_length: 15; v_call: TRBV6-1; j_call: TRBJ2-1; d_call: .; clone_size: .; cdr3_aa: CASTQSIHSYNEQFF; cdr3_nt: TGTGCCAGCACCCAGTCCATCCACTCCTACAATGAGCAGTTCTTC
cdr3_length: 14; v_call: TRBV5-1; j_call: TRBJ2-7; d_call: TRBD1; clone_size: many; cdr3_aa: CASSLADRGYEQYF; cdr3_nt: TGCGCCAGCAGCTTGGCTGACAGGGGATACGAGCAGTACTTC
cdr3_length: 15; v_call: TRBV7-3; j_call: TRBJ2-3; d_call: .; clone_size: .; cdr3_aa: CASSLRPQGSDTQYF; cdr3_nt: TGTGCCAGCAGCTTACGGCCCCAGGGCTCAGATACGCAGTATTTT
cdr3_length: 14; v_call: TRBV5-1; j_call: TRBJ2-3; d_call: .; clone_size: many; cdr3_aa: CASSLGSKGDTQYF; cdr3_nt: TGCGCCAGCAGCTTGGGAAGTAAAGGGGATACGCAGTATTTT
cdr3_length: 14; v_call: TRBV20-1; j_call: TRBJ2-4; d_call: .; clone_size: many; cdr3_aa: CSASGGLAKNIQYF; cdr3_nt: TGCAGTGCTAGCGGGGGACTAGCCAAAAACATTCAGTACTTC
cdr3_length: 17; v_call: TRBV5-1; j_call: TRBJ2-2; d_call: .; clone_size: .; cdr3_aa: CASSLTVSGDSTGELFF; cdr3_nt: TGCGCCAGCAGCTTGACTGTATCGGGAGATTCCACCGGGGAGCTGTTTTTT
cdr3_length: 13; v_call: TRBV4-1; j_call: TRBJ1-5; d_call: .; clone_size: once; cdr3_aa: CASSQVKGGPQHF; cdr3_nt: TGCGCCAGCAGCCAAGTCAAGGGAGGGCCCCAGCATTTT
cdr3_length: 15; v_call: TRBV30; j_call: TRBJ2-1; d_call: .; clone_size: once; cdr3_aa: CAWSVGRTSYNEQFF; cdr3_nt: TGTGCCTGGAGTGTTGGGCGGACCTCCTACAATGAGCAGTTCTTC
cdr3_length: 12; v_call: TRBV6-5; j_call: TRBJ2-3; d_call: .; clone_size: .; cdr3_aa: CASSYTGLTQYF; cdr3_nt: TGTGCCAGCAGTTACACCGGACTTACGCAGTATTTT
cdr3_length: 12; v_call: TRBV7-9; j_call: TRBJ1-1; d_call: .; clone_size: .; cdr3_aa: CASSLAQGAAFF; cdr3_nt: TGTGCCAGCAGCTTAGCGCAAGGCGCGGCTTTCTTT
cdr3_length: 14; v_call: TRBV7-2; j_call: TRBJ2-7; d_call: TRBD1; clone_size: many; cdr3_aa: CASRRGQSNYEQYF; cdr3_nt: TGTGCCAGCAGACGGGGACAGTCAAACTACGAGCAGTACTTC
cdr3_length: 15; v_call: TRBV5-1; j_call: TRBJ2-6; d_call: .; clone_size: few; cdr3_aa: CASSAQFSGANVLTF; cdr3_nt: TGCGCCAGCAGCGCTCAATTCTCTGGGGCCAACGTCCTGACTTTC
cdr3_length: 14; v_call: TRBV28; j_call: TRBJ1-3; d_call: .; clone_size: .; cdr3_aa: CASSRARLGNTIYF; cdr3_nt: TGTGCCAGCAGTCGGGCAAGGTTGGGAAACACCATATATTTT
cdr3_length: 13; v_call: TRBV11-1; j_call: TRBJ2-7; d_call: .; clone_size: .; cdr3_aa: CASTGQGILEQYF; cdr3_nt: TGTGCCAGCACCGGTCAGGGGATTCTCGAGCAGTACTTC
cdr3_length: 15; v_call: TRBV18; j_call: TRBJ2-6; d_call: .; clone_size: .; cdr3_aa: CASSPTDSGANVLTF; cdr3_nt: TGTGCCAGCTCACCGACAGACTCTGGGGCCAACGTCCTGACTTTC
cdr3_length: 16; v_call: TRBV14; j_call: TRBJ2-2; d_call: .; clone_size: .; cdr3_aa: CASSQDPQIGPGELFF; cdr3_nt: TGTGCCAGCAGCCAAGATCCCCAGATTGGGCCCGGGGAGCTGTTTTTT